These 6 T cell receptor beta chains were sequenced from one sample in a study of cytomegalovirus exposure and HLA in healthy donors. Both 60 Vbeta primers and 13 Jbeta primers went into the PCR. Produced via immunoSEQ multiplex PCR; TCRdb's table is partial and in-frame only. The table lists roughly 220,000 clones, around 75% of them singletons, with roughly 1.9% in the top ten. The sequencing sample was made of PBMCs. Source of these receptors: a woman aged 25 to 39 in good health and CMV-seronegative.

This chain joins TRBV10-3 and TRBJ2-5; D is possibly TRBD2 (6 bases). Germline V gene lookup returns CDR1 ENHRY and CDR2 SYGVKD. The CDR3 spans 13 residues. Between the trimmed V and J ends, which lost 5 bases and 3 bases, there was a span of 10 bases. As DNA, the CDR3 is TGTGCCATCAGTTCGGGGGAGGAAGAGACCCAGTACTTC. Protein sequence: CAISSGEEETQYF.

Note on this clone: Other DNA sequences from this sample encode an identical CDR3 as well. The rearrangement links TRBV27 to TRBJ2-7; 7 bases are shared with TRBD1. Germline CDR1 is MNHEY and CDR2 is SMNVEV (reference sequence). The CDR3 totals 14 residues. V lost 4 bases, J lost 0 bases, and 3 bases stayed unmatched. CDR3 in amino acids: CASSSRTGSYEQYF. CDR3 coding DNA: TGTGCCAGCAGTTCCCGGACAGGCTCCTACGAGCAGTACTTC.

The genes are TRBV7-9 and TRBJ1-1; 7 nucleotides align to TRBD1. This CDR3 has 14 residues. Germline V gene sequence: CDR1 SEHNR, CDR2 FQNEAQ (reference sequence). Trimming took 6 bases from V and 3 from J; bases not matched to a gene: 7. CDR3 nucleotide sequence: TGTGCCAGCAGACTAGACAGGGCGGACACTGAAGCTTTCTTT. Its protein is CASRLDRADTEAFF.

The chain links TRBV6-6 to TRBJ1-2; D not resolved. The CDR3 is 16 amino acids. The germline CDR1 and CDR2 sequences are MNHNY and SVGAGI (reference sequence). Trimming took 0 bases from V and 0 from J, leaving 11 bases between them. CDR3 sequence (DNA): TGTGCCAGCAGTTACTCGATAGCGGACCCTAACTATGGCTACACCTTC. Encoded protein: CASSYSIADPNYGYTF.

In this sample, this clone turned up a few times. This sequence joins TRBV5-1 and TRBJ1-4, with 9 bases lining up with TRBD1. The CDR3 has 14 amino acids. V dropped 4 bases and J dropped 8; count of bases not matched to a gene: 6. Per the germline V gene, CDR1 is SGHRS and CDR2 is YFSETQ. The CDR3 nucleotides are TGCGCCAGCAGCCTCGGGACAGGGCGCGAAAAACTGTTTTTT. Protein product: CASSLGTGREKLFF.

This chain links TRBV5-4 with TRBJ1-1; D may be TRBD1 (6 bases). V was trimmed by 2 bases and J by 2 bases, leaving 16 bases between them. Germline loops: CDR1 SGHNT, CDR2 YYREEE (reference sequence). The CDR3 is made up of 16 amino acids. The CDR3 DNA follows: TGTGCCAGCAGCTTTGGGTCCTCCAGGGGAAACACTGAAGCTTTCTTT. Translating it yields CASSFGSSRGNTEAFF.